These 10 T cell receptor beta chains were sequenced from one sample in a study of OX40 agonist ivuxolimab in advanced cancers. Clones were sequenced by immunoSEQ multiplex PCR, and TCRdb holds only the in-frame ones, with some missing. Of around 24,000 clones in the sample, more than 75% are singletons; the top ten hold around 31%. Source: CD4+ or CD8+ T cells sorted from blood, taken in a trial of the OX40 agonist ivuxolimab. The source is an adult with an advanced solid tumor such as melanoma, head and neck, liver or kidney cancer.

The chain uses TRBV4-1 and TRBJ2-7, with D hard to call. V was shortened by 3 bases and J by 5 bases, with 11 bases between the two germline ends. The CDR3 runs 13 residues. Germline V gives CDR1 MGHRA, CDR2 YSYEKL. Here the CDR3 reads CASSHSSWHEQYF. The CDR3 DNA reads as TGCGCCAGCAGCCATTCTTCTTGGCACGAGCAGTACTTC.

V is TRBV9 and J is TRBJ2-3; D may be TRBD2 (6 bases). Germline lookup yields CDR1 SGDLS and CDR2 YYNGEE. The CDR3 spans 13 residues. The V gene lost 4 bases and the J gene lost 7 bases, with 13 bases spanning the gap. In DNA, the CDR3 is TGTGCCAGCAGCCCTGCGGACTATCATACGCAGTATTTT. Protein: CASSPADYHTQYF.

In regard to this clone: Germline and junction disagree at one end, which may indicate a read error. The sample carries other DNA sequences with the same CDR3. This chain's CDR3 is CASSLGTGSTGELFF. The CDR3, as DNA: TGTGCTAGCAGCTTAGGGACAGGATCCACCGGGGAGCTGTTTTTT. The V and J genes are TRBV7-7 and TRBJ2-2; 8 nucleotides match TRBD1. The germline V gene encodes CDR1 SSHAT and CDR2 FNYEAQ (reference sequence). This CDR3 is 15 amino acids long.

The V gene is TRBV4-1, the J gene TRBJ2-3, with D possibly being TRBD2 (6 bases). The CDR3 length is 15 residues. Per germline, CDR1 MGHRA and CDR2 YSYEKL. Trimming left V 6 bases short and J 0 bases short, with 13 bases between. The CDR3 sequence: CASSWDSESTDTQYF. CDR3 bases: TGCGCCAGCAGTTGGGACTCCGAAAGCACAGATACGCAGTATTTT.

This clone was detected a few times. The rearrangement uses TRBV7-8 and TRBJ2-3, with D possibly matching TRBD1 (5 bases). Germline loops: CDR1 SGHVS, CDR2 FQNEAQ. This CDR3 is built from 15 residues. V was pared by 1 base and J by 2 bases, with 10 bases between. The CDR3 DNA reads TGTGCCAGCAGCTTAGTAGGGGCCTACACAGATACGCAGTATTTT. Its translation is CASSLVGAYTDTQYF.

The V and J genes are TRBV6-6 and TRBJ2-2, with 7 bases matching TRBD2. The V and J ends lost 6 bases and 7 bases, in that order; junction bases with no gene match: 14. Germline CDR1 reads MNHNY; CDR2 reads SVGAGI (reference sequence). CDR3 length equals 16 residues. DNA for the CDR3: TGTGCCAGCAGGGCCAGACTAGCTCGGGGTGTCGGGGAGCTGTTTTTT. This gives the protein CASRARLARGVGELFF.

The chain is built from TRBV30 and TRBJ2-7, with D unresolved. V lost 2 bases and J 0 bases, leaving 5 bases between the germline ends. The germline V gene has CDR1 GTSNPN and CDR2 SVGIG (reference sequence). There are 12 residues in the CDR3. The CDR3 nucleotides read TGTGCCTGGAGTCGAGGCTCCTACGAGCAGTACTTC. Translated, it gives CAWSRGSYEQYF.

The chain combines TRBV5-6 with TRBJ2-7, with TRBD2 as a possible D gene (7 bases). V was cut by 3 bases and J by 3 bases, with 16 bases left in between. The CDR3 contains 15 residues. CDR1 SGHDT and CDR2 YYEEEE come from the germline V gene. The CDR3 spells CASSYLGGGFYEQYF. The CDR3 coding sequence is TGTGCCAGCAGCTACCTAGGGGGGGGCTTCTACGAGCAGTACTTC. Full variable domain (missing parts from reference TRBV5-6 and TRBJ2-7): DAGVTQSPTHLIKTRGQQVTLRCSPKSGHDTVSWYQQALGQGPQFIFQYYEEEERQRGNFPDRFSGHQFPNYSSELNVNALLLGDSALYLCASSYLGGGFYEQYFGPGTRLTVT.

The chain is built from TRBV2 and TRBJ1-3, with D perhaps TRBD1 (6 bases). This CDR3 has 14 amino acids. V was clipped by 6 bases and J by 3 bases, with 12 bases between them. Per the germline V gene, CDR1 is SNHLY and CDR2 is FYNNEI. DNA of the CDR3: TGTGCCAGCAGAAGGACAGCCTTTGGAAACACCATATATTTT. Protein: CASRRTAFGNTIYF.

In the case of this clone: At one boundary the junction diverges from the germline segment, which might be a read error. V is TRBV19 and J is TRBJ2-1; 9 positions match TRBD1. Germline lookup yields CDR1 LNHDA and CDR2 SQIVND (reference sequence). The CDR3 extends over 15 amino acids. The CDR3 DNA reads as TGTGCCAGTAGTATAGGTCGCGGGACAGGGTTTGGGCAAGTCTTC. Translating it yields CASSIGRGTGFGQVF.